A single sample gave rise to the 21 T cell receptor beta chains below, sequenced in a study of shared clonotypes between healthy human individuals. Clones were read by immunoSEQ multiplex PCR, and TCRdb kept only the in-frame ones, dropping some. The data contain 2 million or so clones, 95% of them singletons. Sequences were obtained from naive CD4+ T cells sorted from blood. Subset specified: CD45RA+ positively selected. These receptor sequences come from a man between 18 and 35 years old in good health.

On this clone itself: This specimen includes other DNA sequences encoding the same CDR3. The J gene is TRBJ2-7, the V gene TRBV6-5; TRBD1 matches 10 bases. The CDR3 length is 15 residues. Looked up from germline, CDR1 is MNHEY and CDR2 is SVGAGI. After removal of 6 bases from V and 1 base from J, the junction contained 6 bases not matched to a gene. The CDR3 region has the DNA TGTGCCAGCAGCCCCCGGGACAGGGGTTCCTACGAGCAGTACTTC. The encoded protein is CASSPRDRGSYEQYF.

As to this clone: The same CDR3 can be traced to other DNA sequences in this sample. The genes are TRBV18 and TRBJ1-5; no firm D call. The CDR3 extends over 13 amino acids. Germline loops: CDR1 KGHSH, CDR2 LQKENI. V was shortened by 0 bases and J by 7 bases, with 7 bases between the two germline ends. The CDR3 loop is CASSPPGGQPQHF. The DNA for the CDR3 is TGTGCCAGCTCACCACCGGGCGGGCAGCCCCAGCATTTT.

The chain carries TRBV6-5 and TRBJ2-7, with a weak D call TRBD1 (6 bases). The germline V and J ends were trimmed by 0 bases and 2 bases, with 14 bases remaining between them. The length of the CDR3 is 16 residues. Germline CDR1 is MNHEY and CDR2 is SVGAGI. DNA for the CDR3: TGTGCCAGCAGTTACTCGATGGTGGACAGTACCTACGAGCAGTACTTC. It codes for CASSYSMVDSTYEQYF.

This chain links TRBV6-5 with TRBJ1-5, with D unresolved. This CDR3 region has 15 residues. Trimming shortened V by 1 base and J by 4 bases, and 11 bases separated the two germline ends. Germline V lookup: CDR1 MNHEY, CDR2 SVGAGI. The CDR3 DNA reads TGTGCCAGCAGTTACTTCGGACGGGAAAATCAGCCCCAGCATTTT. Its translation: CASSYFGRENQPQHF.

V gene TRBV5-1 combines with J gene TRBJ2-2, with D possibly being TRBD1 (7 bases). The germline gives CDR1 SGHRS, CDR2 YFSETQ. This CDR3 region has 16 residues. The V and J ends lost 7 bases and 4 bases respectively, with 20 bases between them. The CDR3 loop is CASSKGASASTGELFF. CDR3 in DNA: TGCGCCAGCTCTAAGGGGGCTAGCGCCAGCACCGGGGAGCTGTTTTTT.

In DNA form, the CDR3 reads TGTGCCAGCAGGACTAGCGGGGGCGGGGATACGCAGTATTTT. Its translation is CASRTSGGGDTQYF. The chain uses TRBV28 and TRBJ2-3; 12 nucleotides align to TRBD2. The J segment lost 6 bases and the V segment lost 6 bases, leaving 4 bases of the junction unmatched. The CDR3 is 14 residues long. Germline CDR1 is MDHEN and CDR2 is SYDVKM.

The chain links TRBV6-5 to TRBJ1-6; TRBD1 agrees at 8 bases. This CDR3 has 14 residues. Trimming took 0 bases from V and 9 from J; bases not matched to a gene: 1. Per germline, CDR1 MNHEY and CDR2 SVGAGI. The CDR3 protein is CASSYSTGVSPLHF. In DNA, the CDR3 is TGTGCCAGCAGTTACTCGACAGGGGTTTCACCCCTCCACTTT.

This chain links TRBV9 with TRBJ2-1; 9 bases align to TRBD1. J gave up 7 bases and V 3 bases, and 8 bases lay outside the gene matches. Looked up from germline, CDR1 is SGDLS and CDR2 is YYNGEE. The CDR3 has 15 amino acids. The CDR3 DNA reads TGTGCCAGCAGCGGCGGGACAGGGCAACGGAATGAGCAGTTCTTC. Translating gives CASSGGTGQRNEQFF.

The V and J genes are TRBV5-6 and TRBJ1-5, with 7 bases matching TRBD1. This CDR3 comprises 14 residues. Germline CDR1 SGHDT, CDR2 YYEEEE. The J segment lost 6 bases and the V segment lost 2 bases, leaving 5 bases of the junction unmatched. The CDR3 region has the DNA TGTGCCAGCAGCTTTAGGGGGCCCAGTCAGCCCCAGCATTTT. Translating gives CASSFRGPSQPQHF.

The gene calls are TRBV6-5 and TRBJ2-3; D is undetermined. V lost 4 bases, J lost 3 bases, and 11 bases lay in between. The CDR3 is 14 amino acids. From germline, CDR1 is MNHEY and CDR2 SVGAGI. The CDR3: CASSLNGPTDTQYF. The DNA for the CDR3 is TGTGCCAGCAGTTTGAACGGACCTACAGATACGCAGTATTTT.

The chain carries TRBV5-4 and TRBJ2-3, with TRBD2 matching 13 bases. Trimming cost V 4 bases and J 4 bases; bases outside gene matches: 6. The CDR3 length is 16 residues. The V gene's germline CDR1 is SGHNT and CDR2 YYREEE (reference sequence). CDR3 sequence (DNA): TGTGCCAGCAGCCCACTAGCGGGAGGGGAGGCAGATACGCAGTATTTT. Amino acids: CASSPLAGGEADTQYF.

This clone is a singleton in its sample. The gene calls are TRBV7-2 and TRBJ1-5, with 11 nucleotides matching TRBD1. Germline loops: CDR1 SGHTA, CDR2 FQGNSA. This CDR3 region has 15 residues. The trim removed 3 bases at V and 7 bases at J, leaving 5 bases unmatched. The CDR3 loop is CASSLDRGHHQPQHF. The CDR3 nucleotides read TGTGCCAGCAGCTTGGACAGGGGGCATCACCAGCCCCAGCATTTT.

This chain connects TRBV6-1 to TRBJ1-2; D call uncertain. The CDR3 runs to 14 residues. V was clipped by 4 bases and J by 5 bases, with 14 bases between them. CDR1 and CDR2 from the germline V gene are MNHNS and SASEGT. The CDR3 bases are TGTGCCAGCAGTGTCACAGCTCAGCCATATGGCTACACCTTC. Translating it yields CASSVTAQPYGYTF.

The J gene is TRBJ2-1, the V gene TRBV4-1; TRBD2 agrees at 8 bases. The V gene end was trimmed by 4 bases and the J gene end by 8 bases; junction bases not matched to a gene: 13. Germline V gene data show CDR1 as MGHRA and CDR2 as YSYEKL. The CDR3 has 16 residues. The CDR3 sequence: CASSRGLALGFYEQFF. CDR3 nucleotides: TGCGCCAGCAGCCGTGGACTAGCCCTGGGATTCTATGAGCAGTTCTTC.

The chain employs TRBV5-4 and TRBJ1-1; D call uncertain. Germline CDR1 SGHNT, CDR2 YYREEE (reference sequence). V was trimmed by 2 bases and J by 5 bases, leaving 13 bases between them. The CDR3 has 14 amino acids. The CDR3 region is CASSLKNMVTEAFF. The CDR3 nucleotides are TGTGCCAGCAGCTTAAAAAACATGGTTACTGAAGCTTTCTTT. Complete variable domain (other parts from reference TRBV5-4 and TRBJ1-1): ETGVTQSPTHLIKTRGQQVTLRCSSQSGHNTVSWYQQALGQGPQFIFQYYREEENGRGNFPPRFSGLQFPNYSSELNVNALELDDSALYLCASSLKNMVTEAFFGQGTRLTVV.

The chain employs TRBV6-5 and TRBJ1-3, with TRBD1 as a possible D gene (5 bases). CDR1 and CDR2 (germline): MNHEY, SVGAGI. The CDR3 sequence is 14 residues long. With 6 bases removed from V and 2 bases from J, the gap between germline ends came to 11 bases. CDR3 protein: CASSVVGAGNTIYF. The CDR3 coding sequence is TGTGCCAGCAGCGTGGTGGGGGCTGGAAACACCATATATTTT.

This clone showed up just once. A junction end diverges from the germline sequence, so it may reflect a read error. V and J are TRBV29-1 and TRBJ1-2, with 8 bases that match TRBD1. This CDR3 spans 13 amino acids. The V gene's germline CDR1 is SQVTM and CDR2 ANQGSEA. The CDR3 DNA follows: TGCACCGTTGGACAGGGATGGAACTATGGCTACACCTTC. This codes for CTVGQGWNYGYTF.

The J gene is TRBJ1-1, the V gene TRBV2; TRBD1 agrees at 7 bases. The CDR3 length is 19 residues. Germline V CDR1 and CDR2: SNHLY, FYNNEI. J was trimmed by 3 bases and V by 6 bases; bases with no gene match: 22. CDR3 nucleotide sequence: TGTGCCAGCAGGTTCCCCCACCAACAACAGGGGTGGGTGGACACTGAAGCTTTCTTT. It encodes CASRFPHQQQGWVDTEAFF.

CDR3 protein: CASSYRPDRENEQYF. As DNA, the CDR3 is TGTGCCAGCAGTTACCGACCGGACAGGGAGAACGAGCAGTACTTC. The rearrangement uses TRBV6-6 and TRBJ2-7, with 8 nucleotides matching TRBD1. The V gene's germline CDR1 is MNHNY and CDR2 SVGAGI (reference sequence). The trim removed 2 bases at V and 5 bases at J, leaving 8 bases unmatched. This CDR3 comprises 15 residues.

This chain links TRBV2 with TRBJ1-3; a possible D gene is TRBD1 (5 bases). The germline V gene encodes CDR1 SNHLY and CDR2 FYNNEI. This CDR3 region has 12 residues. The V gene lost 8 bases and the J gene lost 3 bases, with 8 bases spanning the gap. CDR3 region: CASGGDGNTIYF. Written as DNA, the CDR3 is TGTGCCAGCGGGGGTGATGGAAACACCATATATTTT.

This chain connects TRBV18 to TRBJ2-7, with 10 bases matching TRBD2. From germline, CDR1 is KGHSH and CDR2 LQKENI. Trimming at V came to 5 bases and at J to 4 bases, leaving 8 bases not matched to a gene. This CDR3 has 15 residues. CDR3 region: CASSVASGRQYEQYF. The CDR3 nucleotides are TGTGCCAGCTCAGTTGCTAGCGGGAGACAGTACGAGCAGTACTTC. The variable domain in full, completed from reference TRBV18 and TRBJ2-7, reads NAGVMQNPRHLVRRRGQEARLRCSPMKGHSHVYWYRQLPEEGLKFMVYLQKENIIDESGMPKERFSAEFPKEGPSILRIQQVVRGDSAAYFCASSVASGRQYEQYFGPGTRLTVT.